The 22 T cell receptor beta chains in this list originate from one sample, sequenced in a study of cytomegalovirus exposure and HLA in healthy donors. The PCR employed 60 Vbeta primers together with 13 Jbeta primers. This table comes from immunoSEQ multiplex PCR, and its TCRdb copy is limited to in-frame clones, with some not included. The data hold over 95,000 clones, with 60% to 85% observed a single time. What was sequenced was PBMCs. Receptors originate from a female donor in good health and CMV-seronegative.

This clone turned up a few times. V and J are TRBV7-9 and TRBJ1-1; perhaps TRBD1 as D (6 bases). The CDR3 spans 13 residues. Germline CDR1 reads SEHNR; CDR2 reads FQNEAQ (reference sequence). Trimming removed 6 bases from V and 4 bases from J, with 12 bases in between. CDR3 residues: CASSPQGITEAFF. CDR3 DNA: TGTGCCAGCAGTCCACAGGGAATCACTGAAGCTTTCTTT.

The chain employs TRBV2 and TRBJ2-1, with 8 bases that match TRBD2. Losses at the gene ends were 9 bases for V and 1 base for J; bases not matched to a gene: 11. The germline CDR1 and CDR2 sequences are SNHLY and FYNNEI. This CDR3 spans 16 amino acids. The CDR3 region is CARAGGSGVSYNEQFF. CDR3 bases: TGTGCCAGGGCCGGCGGTAGCGGGGTATCCTACAATGAGCAGTTCTTC.

V usage is TRBV30 and J usage is TRBJ2-7, with 7 bases aligning to TRBD1. The CDR3 extends over 19 amino acids. Germline V gene data show CDR1 as GTSNPN and CDR2 as SVGIG (reference sequence). V shed 2 bases and J 4 bases; nucleotides not matched to a gene: 23. The CDR3 DNA sequence: TGTGCCTGGAGTATAAAACTCCCGGGACAGCCAAGCTCGGGGTACGAGCAGTACTTC. It specifies CAWSIKLPGQPSSGYEQYF.

The chain combines TRBV6-5 with TRBJ2-1, with 7 bases identical to TRBD1. Germline V gene lookup returns CDR1 MNHEY and CDR2 SVGAGI. V lost 2 bases and J lost 8; bases outside the gene matches: 6. This CDR3 comprises 14 residues. In DNA form, the CDR3 reads TGTGCCAGCAGTTACGGGACCAGGGGGTATGAGCAGTTCTTC. Amino acid sequence: CASSYGTRGYEQFF.

V and J are TRBV2 and TRBJ2-3; D is possibly TRBD2 (6 bases). Trimming removed 6 bases at V and 1 base at J, with 8 bases between. Germline V gives CDR1 SNHLY, CDR2 FYNNEI. This CDR3 has 13 amino acids. DNA of the CDR3: TGTGCCAGCAGGGGGACTGGCACAGATACGCAGTATTTT. Amino acid sequence: CASRGTGTDTQYF.

This clone was picked up a small number of times. The chain links TRBV5-6 to TRBJ1-5; D is perhaps TRBD1 (6 bases). This CDR3 has 14 amino acids. V dropped 3 bases and J dropped 2 bases, with 9 bases sitting between them. CDR1 and CDR2 (germline): SGHDT, YYEEEE. The CDR3 reads CASSSYRGNQPQHF. The CDR3 coding sequence is TGTGCCAGCAGCTCCTACAGGGGCAATCAGCCCCAGCATTTT. The full variable domain, completed using reference TRBV5-6 and TRBJ1-5, is DAGVTQSPTHLIKTRGQQVTLRCSPKSGHDTVSWYQQALGQGPQFIFQYYEEEERQRGNFPDRFSGHQFPNYSSELNVNALLLGDSALYLCASSSYRGNQPQHFGDGTRLSIL.

The count of this clone is one. V and J are TRBV9 and TRBJ1-1; weak D call: TRBD1 (5 bases). The length of the CDR3 is 12 residues. From germline, CDR1 is SGDLS and CDR2 YYNGEE. Trimming took 3 bases from V and 7 from J, leaving 10 bases between them. The CDR3 DNA is TGTGCCAGCAGCGCCGACAGAAATGAAGCTTTCTTT. Residues: CASSADRNEAFF. The full variable domain, in which reference TRBV9 and TRBJ1-1 provide the parts outside the CDR3, is DSGVTQTPKHLITATGQRVTLRCSPRSGDLSVYWYQQSLDQGLQFLIQYYNGEERAKGNILERFSAQQFPDLHSELNLSSLELGDSALYFCASSADRNEAFFGQGTRLTVV.

V usage is TRBV7-3 and J usage is TRBJ2-3, with 7 positions matching TRBD2. The CDR3 extends over 13 amino acids. The germline gives CDR1 SGHTA, CDR2 FQGTGA. V was pared by 8 bases and J by 6 bases, with 8 bases of the junction left unmatched. Here the CDR3 DNA reads TGTGCCAGCGGGGAGGGTGTCCTGGATACGCAGTATTTT. This translates into CASGEGVLDTQYF.

This clone has a handful of counts. The chain links TRBV10-2 to TRBJ2-1; 11 bases map to TRBD2. The germline V gene encodes CDR1 WSHSY and CDR2 SAAADI. Trimming took 9 bases from V and 2 from J; bases not matched to a gene: 6. CDR3 length: 15 residues. CDR3 region: CASQRTSGPYNEQFF. The CDR3 nucleotides are TGCGCCAGTCAACGGACTAGCGGGCCCTACAATGAGCAGTTCTTC.

The chain is built from TRBV5-4 and TRBJ2-3; TRBD2 aligns across 8 bases. The length of the CDR3 is 17 residues. Germline CDR1 and CDR2: SGHNT and YYREEE (reference sequence). V shed 0 bases and J 4 bases; nucleotides not matched to a gene: 10. CDR3 in DNA: TGTGCCAGCAGCTTGGGGGGAACGGGGGGGCCTTCAGATACGCAGTATTTT. This translates into CASSLGGTGGPSDTQYF.

This chain connects TRBV5-1 to TRBJ2-7; TRBD2 aligns across 7 bases. J was trimmed by 3 bases and V by 4 bases; bases with no gene match: 7. This CDR3 has 14 amino acids. Germline V gene lookup returns CDR1 SGHRS and CDR2 YFSETQ. The CDR3 coding sequence is TGCGCCAGCAGCCCCGGGACTACTAACTACGAGCAGTACTTC. It specifies CASSPGTTNYEQYF.

The genes are TRBV7-2 and TRBJ2-1; 14 bases align to TRBD2. Germline CDR1 and CDR2: SGHTA and FQGNSA. V was pared by 4 bases and J by 1 base, with 6 bases of the junction left unmatched. The CDR3 loop spans 18 amino acids. In DNA form, the CDR3 reads TGTGCCAGCAGCTCACAGACTAGCGGGGGGGTATCCTACAATGAGCAGTTCTTC. Amino acids: CASSSQTSGGVSYNEQFF.

The CDR3 reads CASSLVPSPEAFF. CDR3 nucleotides: TGTGCCAGCAGCTTAGTCCCGTCCCCGGAAGCTTTCTTT. V and J are TRBV7-9 and TRBJ1-1; D not certain. The germline gives CDR1 SEHNR, CDR2 FQNEAQ (reference sequence). The CDR3 has 13 amino acids. V was pared by 1 base and J by 8 bases, with 11 bases between.

This clone was counted a few times. The same CDR3 arises from other DNA sequences in this sample as well. The V and J genes are TRBV5-1 and TRBJ1-1; TRBD1 matches at 7 bases. Germline V gene lookup returns CDR1 SGHRS and CDR2 YFSETQ. With 4 bases clipped from V and 1 base from J, the junction kept 4 bases outside the gene matches. This CDR3 has 14 amino acids. CDR3 loop: CASSPWTGNTEAFF. In DNA form, the CDR3 reads TGCGCCAGCAGCCCCTGGACAGGGAACACTGAAGCTTTCTTT.

This chain links TRBV7-8 with TRBJ2-3, with a weak D call TRBD2 (5 bases). Germline CDR1 and CDR2: SGHVS and FQNEAQ. V was shortened by 5 bases and J by 2 bases, with 14 bases between the two germline ends. The CDR3 extends over 15 amino acids. The CDR3 DNA reads as TGTGCCAGCAGCCTGGACGGGGATAACACAGATACGCAGTATTTT. Its translation: CASSLDGDNTDTQYF.

The chain uses TRBV7-9 and TRBJ1-3, with D perhaps matching TRBD1 (6 bases). The CDR3 spans 18 residues. The V and J ends lost 5 bases and 7 bases respectively, with 27 bases between them. The germline CDR1 and CDR2 sequences are SEHNR and FQNEAQ (reference sequence). The DNA for the CDR3 is TGTGCCAGCAGCAAATCCCTCCAAGGGGAAGGGGGTTTGAACACCATATATTTT. This encodes CASSKSLQGEGGLNTIYF.

The chain couples TRBV2 to TRBJ2-5; perhaps TRBD2 as D (5 bases). V dropped 6 bases and J dropped 11 bases, with 13 bases sitting between them. This CDR3 comprises 11 residues. CDR1 and CDR2 (germline): SNHLY, FYNNEI. The CDR3 is CASSLGLGQYF. The CDR3 region has the DNA TGTGCCAGCAGCCTAGGACTCGGGCAGTACTTC.

The chain is built from TRBV2 and TRBJ2-3; TRBD1 matches 7 bases. Germline V gives CDR1 SNHLY, CDR2 FYNNEI. Trimming cost V 8 bases and J 6 bases; bases outside gene matches: 14. This CDR3 has 15 amino acids. CDR3 sequence: CASGPGQFQWDTQYF. Here the CDR3 DNA reads TGTGCCAGCGGGCCGGGACAGTTCCAGTGGGATACGCAGTATTTT.

This chain links TRBV5-1 with TRBJ2-5; 10 bases map to TRBD2. Germline V lookup: CDR1 SGHRS, CDR2 YFSETQ. Trimming cost V 1 base and J 1 base; bases outside gene matches: 1. CDR3 length: 15 amino acids. The CDR3 sequence is CASSLQRGGQETQYF. Here the CDR3 DNA reads TGCGCCAGCAGCTTGCAGCGGGGGGGCCAAGAGACCCAGTACTTC.

This chain joins TRBV29-1 and TRBJ2-7; D gene unclear. Germline V gene data show CDR1 as SQVTM and CDR2 as ANQGSEA. Trimming pared 4 bases from V and 0 bases from J, leaving 10 bases between. This CDR3 is built from 13 residues. The CDR3, as DNA: TGCAGCGTTGGCAGGCAGAGCTCCTACGAGCAGTACTTC. The encoded protein is CSVGRQSSYEQYF.

The chain joins TRBV27 to TRBJ1-4; D is ambiguous. V lost 6 bases and J 8 bases, leaving 22 bases between the germline ends. CDR3 length: 16 amino acids. Germline V gene sequence: CDR1 MNHEY, CDR2 SMNVEV (reference sequence). The CDR3 loop reads CASRYLSGSFSEKLFF. CDR3 DNA: TGTGCCAGCAGATATTTATCGGGTTCATTTAGCGAAAAACTGTTTTTT.

About this clone: This sample also contains other DNA sequences that code for the same CDR3. The chain employs TRBV9 and TRBJ2-7, with TRBD1 as a possible D gene (5 bases). Per the germline V gene, CDR1 is SGDLS and CDR2 is YYNGEE. The CDR3 runs 14 residues. V was shortened by 6 bases and J by 3 bases, with 16 bases between the two germline ends. This chain's CDR3 is CASTAGQGGYEQYF. Written as DNA, the CDR3 is TGTGCCAGCACCGCCGGGCAGGGTGGCTACGAGCAGTACTTC.